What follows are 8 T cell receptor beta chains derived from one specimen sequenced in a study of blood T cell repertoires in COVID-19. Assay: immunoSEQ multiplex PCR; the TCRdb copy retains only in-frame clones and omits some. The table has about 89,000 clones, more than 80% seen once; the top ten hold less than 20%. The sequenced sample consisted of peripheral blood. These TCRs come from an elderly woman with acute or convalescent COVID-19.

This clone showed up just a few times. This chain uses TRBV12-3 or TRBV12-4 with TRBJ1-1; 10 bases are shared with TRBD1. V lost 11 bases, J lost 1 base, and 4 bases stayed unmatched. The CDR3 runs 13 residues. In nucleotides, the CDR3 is TGTGCCGACCGACAGGGGGCGAACACTGAAGCTTTCTTT. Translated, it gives CADRQGANTEAFF.

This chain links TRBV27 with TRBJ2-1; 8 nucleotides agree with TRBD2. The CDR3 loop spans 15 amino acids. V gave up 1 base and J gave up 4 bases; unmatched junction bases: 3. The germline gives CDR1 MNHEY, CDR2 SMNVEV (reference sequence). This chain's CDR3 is CASSLYRGGYNEQFF. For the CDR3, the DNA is TGTGCCAGCAGTTTATACCGGGGGGGATACAATGAGCAGTTCTTC.

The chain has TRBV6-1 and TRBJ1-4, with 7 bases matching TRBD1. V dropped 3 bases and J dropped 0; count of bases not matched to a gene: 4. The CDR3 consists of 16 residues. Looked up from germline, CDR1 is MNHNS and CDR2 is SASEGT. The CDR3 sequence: CASSDRGRTTNEKLFF. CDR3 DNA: TGTGCCAGCAGTGACAGGGGGAGGACAACTAATGAAAAACTGTTTTTT.

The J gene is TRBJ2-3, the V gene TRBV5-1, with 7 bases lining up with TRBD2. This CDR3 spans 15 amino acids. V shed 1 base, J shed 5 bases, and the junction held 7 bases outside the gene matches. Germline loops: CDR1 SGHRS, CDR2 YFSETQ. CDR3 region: CASSLLAGAGDTQYF. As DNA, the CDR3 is TGCGCCAGCAGCTTGCTGGCGGGAGCTGGAGATACGCAGTATTTT.

CDR3: CAWSVNGNQPQHF. In DNA, the CDR3 is TGTGCCTGGAGTGTAAACGGGAATCAGCCCCAGCATTTT. The rearrangement uses TRBV30 and TRBJ1-5; D is uncertain. The CDR3 sequence is 13 residues long. Germline loops: CDR1 GTSNPN, CDR2 SVGIG (reference sequence). V lost 0 bases and J 4 bases, leaving 7 bases between the germline ends.

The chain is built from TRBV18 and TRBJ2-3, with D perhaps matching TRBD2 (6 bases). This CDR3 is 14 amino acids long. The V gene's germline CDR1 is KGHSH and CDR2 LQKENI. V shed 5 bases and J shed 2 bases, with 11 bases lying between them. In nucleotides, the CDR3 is TGTGCCAGCTCAGTCGGGGGAGCCACAGATACGCAGTATTTT. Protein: CASSVGGATDTQYF.

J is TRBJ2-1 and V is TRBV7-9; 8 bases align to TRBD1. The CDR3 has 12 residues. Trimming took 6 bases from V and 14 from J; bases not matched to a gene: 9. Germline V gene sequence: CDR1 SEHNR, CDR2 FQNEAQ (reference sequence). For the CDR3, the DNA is TGTGCCAGCAGTTCCGACAGGGGCCTCGAGTTCTTC. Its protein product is CASSSDRGLEFF.

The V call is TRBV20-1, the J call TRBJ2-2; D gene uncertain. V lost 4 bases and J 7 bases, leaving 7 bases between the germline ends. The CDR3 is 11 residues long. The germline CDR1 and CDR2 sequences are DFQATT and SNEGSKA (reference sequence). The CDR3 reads CSATRNGELFF. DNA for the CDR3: TGCAGTGCTACGAGAAACGGGGAGCTGTTTTTT.